These T cell receptor beta chains were read from a single sample in a study of neurological immune-mediated disorders. TCRdb reprocessed the 5' RACE reads with MiXCR, giving one entry per CDR3 protein. The sample consists of some 86,000 distinct CDR3 sequences, roughly 2.6% of them appearing once. Sequenced material: PBMCs. The source of these receptors is a woman aged 25 to 39 with multiple sclerosis. CDR3s include the opening cysteine and the closing phenylalanine or tryptophan. D genes are given only for firm matches. Only some rows state a clone size, as once, few, many or a class for expanded clones.

len,j_gene,d_gene,abundance,v_gene,CDR3nt,CDR3aa
15,TRBJ2-7,TRBD2,many,TRBV20-1,TGCAGTGCTAGAGAACTAGCGGGTAGCTCCTACGAGCAGTACTTC,CSARELAGSSYEQYF
14,TRBJ1-6,.,many,TRBV27,TGTGCCAGCAGCCTTAGAGGTCGAGGTTCACCCCTCCACTTT,CASSLRGRGSPLHF
18,TRBJ2-3,TRBD2,many,TRBV7-2,TGTGCCAGCAGCTCAGGCGCCAGACTAGCGGGACCCACAGATACGCAGTATTTT,CASSSGARLAGPTDTQYF
13,TRBJ2-1,.,many,TRBV7-9,TGTGCCAGCAGCTTAACGCCGAGTCTAGAGCAGTTCTTC,CASSLTPSLEQFF
13,TRBJ1-2,.,.,TRBV19,TGTGCCAGTAGTTATGGAGACCCTTATGGCTACACCTTC,CASSYGDPYGYTF
15,TRBJ2-3,.,many,TRBV14,TGTGCCAGCAGCTACACCGGGCCCCAAACAGATACGCAGTATTTT,CASSYTGPQTDTQYF
15,TRBJ2-5,.,many,TRBV20-1,TGCAGTGCTATTAAGGGTGCCATTTACCAAGAGACCCAGTACTTC,CSAIKGAIYQETQYF
13,TRBJ1-4,TRBD1,many,TRBV20-1,TGCAGTGCCAGACAGGGATTTAATGAAAAACTGTTTTTT,CSARQGFNEKLFF
15,TRBJ1-2,TRBD1,many,TRBV28,TGTGCCAGCAGCCCTACTCGACAGGGGAACTATGGCTACACCTTC,CASSPTRQGNYGYTF
15,TRBJ2-3,.,many,TRBV7-3,TGTGCCAGCAGCTTCCAGGGGGGGATCACAGATACGCAGTATTTT,CASSFQGGITDTQYF
14,TRBJ1-1,.,many,TRBV7-2,TGTGCCAGCAGCTACGACAGTCTGAACACTGAAGCTTTCTTT,CASSYDSLNTEAFF
13,TRBJ2-1,.,many,TRBV7-8,TGTGCCAGCAGCTTATCCGGGGGTAGTGAGCAGTTCTTC,CASSLSGGSEQFF
15,TRBJ2-3,TRBD1,many,TRBV7-3,TGTGCCAGCAGCCCCGGGACAGGACCCGTAGATACGCAGTATTTT,CASSPGTGPVDTQYF
15,TRBJ2-1,.,many,TRBV5-1,TGCGCCAGCAGCTTGAGGGGGAGGGGAGTGGATGAGCAGTTCTTC,CASSLRGRGVDEQFF
18,TRBJ2-1,TRBD2,many,TRBV20-1,TGCAGTGCTCGACTCTTCGGACTAGCGGGAGATGTTTCGAATGAGCAGTTCTTC,CSARLFGLAGDVSNEQFF
16,TRBJ2-7,TRBD2,many,TRBV4-3,TGCGCCAGCAGCCAAGCGATAGCGGGAGGGTTATACGAGCAGTACTTC,CASSQAIAGGLYEQYF
13,TRBJ2-7,.,many,TRBV20-1,TGCAGTGCTGGCGAGAGGGGGATGGGGGAGCAGTACTTC,CSAGERGMGEQYF
12,TRBJ1-1,.,many,TRBV29-1,TGCAGCGCCCGGACCTCATCGGATGAAGCTTTCTTT,CSARTSSDEAFF
16,TRBJ2-3,TRBD1,many,TRBV5-1,TGCGCCAGCAGCCTATCACAGGGGGCAGTCACAGATACGCAGTATTTT,CASSLSQGAVTDTQYF
17,TRBJ2-7,TRBD2,many,TRBV7-9,TGTGCCAGCAGCTTAGCGCTCCGGGGGACTAGCACCTACGAGCAGTACTTC,CASSLALRGTSTYEQYF
15,TRBJ1-1,.,many,TRBV7-2,TGTGCCAGCAGCCCCCAACAGGTGACTCGGACTGAAGCTTTCTTT,CASSPQQVTRTEAFF
16,TRBJ2-2,TRBD2,many,TRBV4-3,TGCGCCACGGCTAGCGGGAGGACTTCGAACACCGGGGAGCTGTTTTTT,CATASGRTSNTGELFF
16,TRBJ2-1,TRBD2,many,TRBV3-1,TGTGCCAGCAGCCAAGTTGGGACTATGGGCCAGAAAGAGCAGTTCTTC,CASSQVGTMGQKEQFF
16,TRBJ2-7,TRBD2,many,TRBV29-1,TGCAGCGTTGAAGATTGGGGAGACGGGGGGACCTACGAGCAGTACTTC,CSVEDWGDGGTYEQYF
16,TRBJ2-1,.,many,TRBV24-1,TGTGCCACCAGTGATCCAACAGGGCCTCGTCGGGATGAGCAGTTCTTC,CATSDPTGPRRDEQFF